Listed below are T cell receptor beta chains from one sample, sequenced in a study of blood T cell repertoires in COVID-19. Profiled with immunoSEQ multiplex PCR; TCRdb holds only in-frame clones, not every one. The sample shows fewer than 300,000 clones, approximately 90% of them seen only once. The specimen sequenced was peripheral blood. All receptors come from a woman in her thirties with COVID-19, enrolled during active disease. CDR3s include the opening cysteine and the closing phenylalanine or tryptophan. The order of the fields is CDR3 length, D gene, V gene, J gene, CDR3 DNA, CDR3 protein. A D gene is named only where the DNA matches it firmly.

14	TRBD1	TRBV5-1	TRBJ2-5	TGCGCCAGCAGCTCCCAGGGGGCCCTTGAGACCCAGTACTTC	CASSSQGALETQYF
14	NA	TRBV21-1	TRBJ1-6	TGTGCCAGCAGCCCGGGACAGGGGAATTCACCCCTCCACTTT	CASSPGQGNSPLHF
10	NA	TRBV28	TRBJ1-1	TGTGCCAGCACAAACACTGAAGCTTTCTTT	CASTNTEAFF
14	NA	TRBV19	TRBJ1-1	TGTGCCAGTAGTATAACTGCCCGTCCCGCTGAAGCTTTCTTT	CASSITARPAEAFF
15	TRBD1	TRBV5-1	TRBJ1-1	TGCGCCAGCAGCTTGGAAGATACAGGGGGGAATGAGGCTTTCTTT	CASSLEDTGGNEAFF
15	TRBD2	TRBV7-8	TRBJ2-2	TGTGCCAGCAGCAAAACTAGCGGGAACACCGGGGAGCTGTTTTTT	CASSKTSGNTGELFF
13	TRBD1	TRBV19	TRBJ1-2	TGTGCCAGTAGTAGCCGGGACAGCTATGGCTACACCTTC	CASSSRDSYGYTF
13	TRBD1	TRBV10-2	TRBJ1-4	TGCGCCAGCACGGACAGGGTTCATGAAAAACTGTTTTTT	CASTDRVHEKLFF
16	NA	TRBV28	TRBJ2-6	TGTGCCAGCAGTCCATCCGGGGACTCCCGGGCCAACGTCCTGACTTTC	CASSPSGDSRANVLTF
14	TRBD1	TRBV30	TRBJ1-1	TGTGCCTGGAGCGGGGACAGTTTCGTCACTGAAGCTTTCTTT	CAWSGDSFVTEAFF
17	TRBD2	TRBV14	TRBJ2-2	TGTGCCAGCAGCCGACGATGGACTAGCGGGAGTAGGGGGGAGCTGTTTTTT	CASSRRWTSGSRGELFF
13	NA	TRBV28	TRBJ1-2	TGTGCCAGCAGGGGGGGTTCGGGGTATGGCTACACCTTC	CASRGGSGYGYTF